The present T cell receptor (beta chain) was sequenced within a study of T-cell memory formation after mild COVID-19. Findings and caveats of the study: CD4+ bias marked clones expanding day 15 to 37, unlike balanced contracting clones.

TCRdb recomputed calls from the 5' RACE reads with MiXCR, one row per CDR3 protein. The sample yields about 470,000 distinct CDR3 sequences, around 25% seen once. Germline V gives CDR1 SGHDT, CDR2 YYEEEE. There are 14 residues in the CDR3. J lost 2 bases, V lost 5 bases, and 4 bases had no gene match. As regards this clonotype: Its target is unknown.

The chain combines TRBV5-6 with TRBJ1-2; 9 bases are shared with TRBD1. The sample consisted of PBMCs or a T cell subset sorted from them (not recorded which). The TCR was taken from an adult woman who had mild COVID-19 (a few samples of this study predate the infection). Cell type and time point are not known. CDR3 in DNA: TGTGCCAGCAGTTGGGGACAGGGCAACTATGGCTACACCTTC. The encoded protein is CASSWGQGNYGYTF.